This T cell receptor (beta chain) emerged from a study of T cells after yellow fever vaccination. Whole-study context: SMART-Seq v4 Ultra Low Input handled preparation of low-cell-number fractions. Study-wide points: Abundant contaminating clonotypes from the bulk population could appear in FACS-sorted repertoires. Booster sampling recovered most clones from primary vaccination (roughly 96% CD4, approximately 88% CD8).

This clonotype was seen at least ten times. No antigen is known for it. A universal primer site and UMIs were added as TCR cDNA was made by 5'RACE template switching. MiXCR, applied by TCRdb to the 5' RACE reads, yields one record per CDR3 protein. The table lists a few hundred thousand distinct CDR3 sequences, about 3.9% of them singletons. Unmatched junction bases numbered 15, after V lost 6 bases and J lost 8 bases. This CDR3 comprises 15 residues. Germline V gives CDR1 MNHEY, CDR2 SVGAGI. J is TRBJ1-2 and V is TRBV6-5; 7 bases match TRBD1. The TCR comes from a man between 18 and 35 years old who received the YFV17D yellow fever vaccine. The input for sequencing was PBMCs, taken 15 days after the yellow fever booster vaccination. Here the CDR3 DNA reads TGTGCCAGCAGCCTATTAGCCGACAGGGCCGGGGGCTACACCTTC. It is translated as CASSLLADRAGGYTF.